The next 14 T cell receptor beta chains were all read from a single sample in a study of blood T cell repertoires in COVID-19. The protocol was immunoSEQ multiplex PCR, while the TCRdb copy is restricted to in-frame clones and leaves out a portion. Seen here are 300,000 to 350,000 clones, more than 85% observed once, and the top ten hold about 4%. Sequenced material: PBMCs or T cells enriched from blood (not recorded which). Receptors originate from a woman younger than 45 who had been exposed to COVID-19.

The gene calls are TRBV6-4 and TRBJ1-5, with D perhaps matching TRBD1 (6 bases). V shed 4 bases and J shed 11 bases, with 15 bases lying between them. Germline V gene lookup returns CDR1 MRHNA and CDR2 SNTAGT. This CDR3 comprises 13 residues. As DNA, the CDR3 is TGTGCCAGCAGTGTTGACGGGGCAGGGGCCCAGCATTTT. Amino acid sequence: CASSVDGAGAQHF.

The V call is TRBV9, the J call TRBJ1-6; TRBD1 aligns across 7 bases. The CDR3 is 15 residues long. Germline CDR1 SGDLS, CDR2 YYNGEE. V lost 3 bases, J lost 4 bases, and 4 bases stayed unmatched. The CDR3 DNA is TGTGCCAGCAGCGCCGGGACAGTTTATAATTCACCCCTCCACTTT. It yields the protein CASSAGTVYNSPLHF.

V gene TRBV19 combines with J gene TRBJ1-4; the D gene is possibly TRBD1 (5 bases). Germline V gene data show CDR1 as LNHDA and CDR2 as SQIVND (reference sequence). The CDR3 length is 13 residues. V shed 5 bases and J shed 10 bases, with 14 bases lying between them. CDR3: CASSSGMGRKLFF. The CDR3 DNA sequence: TGTGCCAGTAGTTCCGGTATGGGGCGAAAACTGTTTTTT.

The chain joins TRBV2 to TRBJ1-5, with D possibly TRBD1 on 5 matching bases. CDR1 is SNHLY, CDR2 FYNNEI, per germline. The CDR3 runs 14 residues. V lost 6 bases to trimming and J lost 7 bases, with 16 bases between them. The CDR3, as DNA: TGTGCCAGCAGGGGAGGGGAGACGGGGCAGCCCCAGCATTTT. Translated: CASRGGETGQPQHF.

The gene calls are TRBV18 and TRBJ2-2, with D tentatively TRBD1 (5 bases). V was trimmed by 2 bases and J by 1 base, leaving 8 bases between them. CDR1 is KGHSH, CDR2 LQKENI, per germline. There are 15 residues in the CDR3. The CDR3 region has the DNA TGTGCCAGCTCACCATTTACAGGGAACACCGGGGAGCTGTTTTTT. Protein sequence: CASSPFTGNTGELFF.

This sequence joins TRBV6-5 and TRBJ1-1, with 7 positions matching TRBD1. From germline, CDR1 is MNHEY and CDR2 SVGAGI. The CDR3 has 14 residues. V shed 6 bases, J shed 4 bases, and the junction held 8 bases outside the gene matches. The CDR3 sequence is CASSDRDSFTEAFF. In DNA, the CDR3 is TGTGCCAGCAGCGACCGGGACAGTTTCACTGAAGCTTTCTTT.

The chain uses TRBV5-1 and TRBJ1-6; D possibly corresponds to TRBD1 (5 bases). V lost 4 bases, J lost 7 bases, and 15 bases lay in between. The CDR3 contains 15 residues. Germline V CDR1 and CDR2: SGHRS, YFSETQ. CDR3 residues: CASSVPGEGNSPLHF. CDR3 DNA sequence: TGCGCCAGCAGCGTGCCCGGGGAGGGGAATTCACCCCTCCACTTT.

The V and J genes are TRBV4-3 and TRBJ2-5, with D perhaps TRBD1 (6 bases). The V and J ends lost 0 bases and 9 bases respectively, with 14 bases between them. CDR3 length: 14 amino acids. The germline gives CDR1 LGHNA, CDR2 YSLEER. The CDR3 spells CASSQETSPGAQYF. In nucleotides, the CDR3 is TGCGCCAGCAGCCAAGAGACCAGTCCAGGGGCCCAGTACTTC.

This chain connects TRBV6-5 to TRBJ1-4; weak D call: TRBD1 (5 bases). The V end lost 7 bases, the J end lost 5 bases, and 17 bases lay between the germline ends. Germline CDR1 reads MNHEY; CDR2 reads SVGAGI. The length of the CDR3 is 15 residues. CDR3 sequence (DNA): TGTGCCAGCAAGCCTCGGTCCAGGGTGAATGAAAAACTGTTTTTT. Amino acid sequence: CASKPRSRVNEKLFF.

This chain joins TRBV15 and TRBJ1-2, with 7 bases fitting TRBD1. This CDR3 contains 13 residues. After removal of 3 bases from V and 3 bases from J, the junction contained 1 base not matched to a gene. The germline V gene encodes CDR1 LNHNV and CDR2 YYDKDF (reference sequence). CDR3 sequence reads: CATSRGTDYGYTF. CDR3 in DNA: TGTGCCACCAGCAGGGGGACAGACTATGGCTACACCTTC.

The chain is built from TRBV19 and TRBJ2-6; TRBD1 matches 9 bases. Unmatched junction bases numbered 11, after V lost 5 bases and J lost 3 bases. The CDR3 loop spans 18 amino acids. Germline loops: CDR1 LNHDA, CDR2 SQIVND (reference sequence). For the CDR3, the DNA is TGTGCCAGTAGTTTCCTTACCGGGACAGGGTATGGGGCCAACGTCCTGACTTTC. Residues: CASSFLTGTGYGANVLTF.

V usage is TRBV25-1 and J usage is TRBJ1-1; 7 bases map to TRBD1. The CDR3 has 13 amino acids. From germline, CDR1 is MGHDK and CDR2 SYGVNS. Trimming cost V 6 bases and J 4 bases; bases outside gene matches: 5. The CDR3: CASRDRVGTEAFF. The DNA for the CDR3 is TGTGCCAGCAGAGACAGGGTGGGCACTGAAGCTTTCTTT. Supplemented by reference TRBV25-1 and TRBJ1-1, the full variable domain reads EADIYQTPRYLVIGTGKKITLECSQTMGHDKMYWYQQDPGMELHLIHYSYGVNSTEKGDLSSESTVSRIRTEHFPLTLESARPSHTSQYLCASRDRVGTEAFFGQGTRLTVV.

The chain joins TRBV7-3 to TRBJ2-5; D may be TRBD2 (6 bases). V gave up 3 bases and J gave up 2 bases, with 7 bases separating them. CDR1 is SGHTA and CDR2 is FQGTGA in the germline V gene. The CDR3 covers 13 residues. CDR3 region: CASSLGGQETQYF. The CDR3 nucleotides are TGTGCCAGCAGCTTGGGGGGACAAGAGACCCAGTACTTC.

V usage is TRBV29-1 and J usage is TRBJ1-1, with TRBD1 as a possible D gene (6 bases). Trimming took 7 bases from V and 4 from J, leaving 13 bases between them. CDR1 is SQVTM, CDR2 ANQGSEA, per germline. This CDR3 contains 12 residues. Written as DNA, the CDR3 is TGCAGCGGCAGAACAGGGCTCACTGAAGCTTTCTTT. It encodes CSGRTGLTEAFF.